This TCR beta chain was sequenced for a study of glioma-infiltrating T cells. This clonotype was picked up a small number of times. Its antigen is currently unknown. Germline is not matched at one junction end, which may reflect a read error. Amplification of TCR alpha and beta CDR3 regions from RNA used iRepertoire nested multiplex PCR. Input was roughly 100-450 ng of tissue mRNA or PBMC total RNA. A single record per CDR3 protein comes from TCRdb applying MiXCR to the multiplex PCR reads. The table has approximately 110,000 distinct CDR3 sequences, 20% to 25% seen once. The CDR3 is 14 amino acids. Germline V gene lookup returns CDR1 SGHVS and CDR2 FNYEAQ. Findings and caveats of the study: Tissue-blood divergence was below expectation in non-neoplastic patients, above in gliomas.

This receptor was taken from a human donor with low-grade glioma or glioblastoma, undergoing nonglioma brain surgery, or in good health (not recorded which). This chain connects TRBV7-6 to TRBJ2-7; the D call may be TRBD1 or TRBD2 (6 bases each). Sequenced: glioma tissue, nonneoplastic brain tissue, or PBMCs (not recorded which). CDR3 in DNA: TGTGCCAGCCGCTTAACCCCGGGGGCAGACGAGCAGTACTTC. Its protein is CASRLTPGADEQYF.